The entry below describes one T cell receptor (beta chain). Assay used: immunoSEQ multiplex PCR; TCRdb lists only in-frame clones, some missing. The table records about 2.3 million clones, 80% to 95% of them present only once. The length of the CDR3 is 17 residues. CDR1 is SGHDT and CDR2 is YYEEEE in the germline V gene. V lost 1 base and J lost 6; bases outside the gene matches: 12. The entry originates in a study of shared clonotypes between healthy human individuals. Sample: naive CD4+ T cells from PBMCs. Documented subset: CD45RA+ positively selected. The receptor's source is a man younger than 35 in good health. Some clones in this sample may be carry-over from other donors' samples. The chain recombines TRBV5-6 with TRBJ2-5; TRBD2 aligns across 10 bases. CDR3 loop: CASSLRGSGRYEKTQYF. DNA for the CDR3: TGTGCCAGCAGCTTGCGTGGTAGCGGGAGGTACGAGAAGACCCAGTACTTC.